These 10 T cell receptor beta chains were all obtained from the same sample, sequenced in a study of shared clonotypes between healthy human individuals. TCRdb's table, derived via immunoSEQ multiplex PCR, lists solely in-frame clones and lacks some. Among more than 1,200,000 clones listed, about 98.5% were seen once. The sample was naive CD4+ T cells sorted from blood. Stated subset: CD45RA+ positively selected. These receptors were taken from a man aged 25 to 45 in good health.

The chain couples TRBV5-4 to TRBJ2-7; the match to TRBD1 covers 7 bases. From germline, CDR1 is SGHNT and CDR2 YYREEE (reference sequence). J was trimmed by 4 bases and V by 3 bases; bases with no gene match: 7. The CDR3 spans 14 residues. The CDR3 DNA reads as TGTGCCAGCAGCTCCGGGACAGACCCTTACGAGCAGTACTTC. Protein product: CASSSGTDPYEQYF.

This chain uses TRBV7-8 with TRBJ2-7; no definite D call. The V end was cut by 6 bases, the J end by 0 bases, with 15 bases between. Germline assignment: CDR1 SGHVS and CDR2 FQNEAQ. CDR3 length: 15 residues. CDR3 loop: CASSPTWASSYEQYF. In DNA form, the CDR3 reads TGTGCCAGCAGTCCCACGTGGGCCAGCTCCTACGAGCAGTACTTC.

This clone was picked up one time. The J gene is TRBJ2-1, the V gene TRBV11-3; D unclear. Germline V CDR1 and CDR2: SGHNT, YENEEA. With 4 bases removed from V and 4 bases from J, the gap between germline ends came to 26 bases. CDR3 length equals 19 residues. CDR3 protein: CASSSRNQGPTAVYNEQFF. The CDR3 coding sequence is TGTGCCAGCAGCTCACGAAACCAAGGCCCCACTGCCGTATACAATGAGCAGTTCTTC.

The genes are TRBV18 and TRBJ2-7; D is perhaps TRBD1 (6 bases). The CDR3 sequence is 15 residues long. The germline V gene encodes CDR1 KGHSH and CDR2 LQKENI. V gave up 3 bases and J gave up 2 bases, with 14 bases separating them. CDR3: CASSPLGTPPYEQYF. CDR3 nucleotide sequence: TGTGCCAGCTCACCTCTCGGGACACCTCCCTACGAGCAGTACTTC.

The chain employs TRBV5-1 and TRBJ1-1; TRBD1 agrees at 8 bases. Germline assignment: CDR1 SGHRS and CDR2 YFSETQ. The CDR3 consists of 15 residues. J was trimmed by 4 bases and V by 6 bases; bases with no gene match: 11. The CDR3 loop is CASIDVQGGGTEAFF. CDR3 DNA sequence: TGCGCCAGCATCGACGTACAGGGGGGAGGCACTGAAGCTTTCTTT.

The table lists this clone with a count of one. The chain has TRBV7-9 and TRBJ2-1, with D hard to call. The V gene lost 4 bases and the J gene lost 5 bases, with 9 bases spanning the gap. The CDR3 has 13 residues. Germline V gene data show CDR1 as SEHNR and CDR2 as FQNEAQ (reference sequence). CDR3: CASSYLPDNEQFF. CDR3 DNA sequence: TGTGCCAGCAGCTACCTCCCCGACAATGAGCAGTTCTTC.

V gene TRBV9 combines with J gene TRBJ2-7; TRBD2 matches 14 bases. Trimming took 4 bases from V and 8 from J; bases not matched to a gene: 5. CDR3 length: 14 residues. The germline CDR1 and CDR2 sequences are SGDLS and YYNGEE. The CDR3 reads CASSLGLAGGQQYF. CDR3 nucleotides: TGTGCCAGCAGCCTCGGACTAGCGGGGGGACAGCAGTACTTC.

The chain uses TRBV7-9 and TRBJ2-7; D gene ambiguous. Trimming took 10 bases from V and 8 from J, leaving 21 bases between them. This CDR3 is built from 13 residues. Looked up from germline, CDR1 is SEHNR and CDR2 is FQNEAQ (reference sequence). CDR3 coding DNA: TGTGCCATCTCTCAACAGCTGAAAACGAAGCAGTACTTC. It specifies CAISQQLKTKQYF.

This sequence joins TRBV11-2 and TRBJ2-3; D is undetermined. The CDR3 has 17 amino acids. Deletions cut 5 bases from V and 3 bases from J, with 21 bases between. Germline values: CDR1 SGHAT, CDR2 FQNNGV. The CDR3 sequence: CASSIAPRPKATDTQYF. In nucleotides, the CDR3 is TGTGCCAGCAGCATCGCCCCCCGGCCGAAAGCGACAGATACGCAGTATTTT.

The gene calls are TRBV5-1 and TRBJ2-5; TRBD2 matches 7 bases. Per germline, CDR1 SGHRS and CDR2 YFSETQ. The CDR3 extends over 16 amino acids. With V trimmed by 4 bases and J by 1 base, 10 bases remained unmatched. This chain's CDR3 is CASSSGAGAPQETQYF. The CDR3 bases are TGCGCCAGCAGCAGTGGGGCGGGAGCCCCCCAAGAGACCCAGTACTTC.